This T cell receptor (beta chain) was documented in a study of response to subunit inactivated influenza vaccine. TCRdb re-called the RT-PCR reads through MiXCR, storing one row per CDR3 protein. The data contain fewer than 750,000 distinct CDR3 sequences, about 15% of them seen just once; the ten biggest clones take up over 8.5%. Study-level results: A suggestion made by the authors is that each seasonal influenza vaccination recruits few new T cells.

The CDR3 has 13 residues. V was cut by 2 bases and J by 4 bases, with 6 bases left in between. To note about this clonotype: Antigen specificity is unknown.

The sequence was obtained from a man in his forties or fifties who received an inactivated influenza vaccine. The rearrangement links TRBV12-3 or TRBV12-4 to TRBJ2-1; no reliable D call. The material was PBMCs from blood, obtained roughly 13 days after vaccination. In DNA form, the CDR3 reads TGTGCCAGCAGTTTACGGCGATACAATGAGCAGTTCTTC. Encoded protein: CASSLRRYNEQFF.